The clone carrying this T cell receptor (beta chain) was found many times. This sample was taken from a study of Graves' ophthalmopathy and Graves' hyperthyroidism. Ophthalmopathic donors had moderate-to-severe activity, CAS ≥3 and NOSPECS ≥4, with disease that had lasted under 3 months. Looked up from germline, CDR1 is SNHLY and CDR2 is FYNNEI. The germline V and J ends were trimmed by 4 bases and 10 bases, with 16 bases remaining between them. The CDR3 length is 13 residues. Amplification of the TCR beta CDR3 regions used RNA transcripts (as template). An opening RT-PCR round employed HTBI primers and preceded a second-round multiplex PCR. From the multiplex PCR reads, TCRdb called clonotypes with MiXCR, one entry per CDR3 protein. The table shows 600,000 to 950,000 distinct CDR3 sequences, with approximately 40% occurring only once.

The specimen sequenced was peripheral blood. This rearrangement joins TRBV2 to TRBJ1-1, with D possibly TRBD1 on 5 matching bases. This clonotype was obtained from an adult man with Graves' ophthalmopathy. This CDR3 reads CASSGGPRWIAFF. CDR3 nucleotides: TGTGCCAGCAGTGGGGGACCCCGGTGGATAGCTTTCTTT. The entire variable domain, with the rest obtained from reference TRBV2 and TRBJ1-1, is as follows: EPEVTQTPSHQVTQMGQEVILRCVPISNHLYFYWYRQILGQKVEFLVSFYNNEISEKSEIFDDQFSVERPDGSNFTLKIRSTKLEDSAMYFCASSGGPRWIAFFGQGTRLTVV.